These 2 T cell receptor beta chains were all obtained from the same sample, sequenced in a study of response to subunit inactivated influenza vaccine. MiXCR was run by TCRdb on the RT-PCR reads, yielding one entry per CDR3 protein. The sample carries 400,000 to 550,000 distinct CDR3 sequences, around 25% recorded once. Source: CD4+ T cells sorted from PBMCs, taken around 5 days after vaccination. These receptors originate from a man aged 50-60 years who received an inactivated influenza vaccine.

The rearrangement joins TRBV7-2 to TRBJ1-5; D not resolved. Germline CDR1 and CDR2: SGHTA and FQGNSA. V lost 1 base to trimming and J lost 5 bases, with 6 bases between them. The length of the CDR3 is 13 residues. CDR3 residues: CASSLGGHQPQHF. CDR3 DNA sequence: TGTGCCAGCAGCTTAGGAGGCCATCAGCCCCAGCATTTT.

This clonotype was seen only a few times. This chain uses TRBV12-3 or TRBV12-4 with TRBJ2-2; 7 nucleotides match TRBD1. The CDR3 is made up of 13 amino acids. V lost 10 bases and J lost 3; bases outside the gene matches: 5. The DNA of the CDR3 is TGTGCCAACTACAGGGGAGACACCGGGGAGCTGTTTTTT. It specifies CANYRGDTGELFF.